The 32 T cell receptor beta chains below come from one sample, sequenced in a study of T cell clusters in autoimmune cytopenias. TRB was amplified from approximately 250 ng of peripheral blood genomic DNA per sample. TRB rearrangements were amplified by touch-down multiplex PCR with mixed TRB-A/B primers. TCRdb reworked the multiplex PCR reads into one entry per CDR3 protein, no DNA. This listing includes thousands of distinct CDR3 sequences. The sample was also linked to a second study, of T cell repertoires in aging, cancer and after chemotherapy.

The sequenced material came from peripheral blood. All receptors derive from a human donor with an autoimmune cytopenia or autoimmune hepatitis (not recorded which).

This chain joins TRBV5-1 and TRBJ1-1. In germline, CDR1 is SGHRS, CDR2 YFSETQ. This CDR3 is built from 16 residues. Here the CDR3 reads CASSLVLISTNTEAFF.

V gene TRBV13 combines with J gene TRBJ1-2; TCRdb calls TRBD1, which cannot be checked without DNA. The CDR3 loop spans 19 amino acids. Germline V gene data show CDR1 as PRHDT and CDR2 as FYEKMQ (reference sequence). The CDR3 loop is CASSSALKIRDASNYGYTF. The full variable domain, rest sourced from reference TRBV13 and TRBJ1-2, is AAGVIQSPRHLIKEKRETATLKCYPIPRHDTVYWYQQGPGQDPQFLISFYEKMQSDKGSIPDRFSAQQFSDYHSELNMSSLELGDSALYFCASSSALKIRDASNYGYTFGSGTRLTVV.

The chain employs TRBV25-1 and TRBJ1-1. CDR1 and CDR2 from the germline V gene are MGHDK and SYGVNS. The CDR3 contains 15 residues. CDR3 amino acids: CASSEMGTFNTEAFF.

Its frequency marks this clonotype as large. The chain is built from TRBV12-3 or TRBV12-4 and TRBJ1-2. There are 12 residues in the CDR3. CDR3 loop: CASSFSLGGYTF.

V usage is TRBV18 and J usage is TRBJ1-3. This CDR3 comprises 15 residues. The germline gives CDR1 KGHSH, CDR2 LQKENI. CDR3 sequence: CASSPQAGPGNTIYF.

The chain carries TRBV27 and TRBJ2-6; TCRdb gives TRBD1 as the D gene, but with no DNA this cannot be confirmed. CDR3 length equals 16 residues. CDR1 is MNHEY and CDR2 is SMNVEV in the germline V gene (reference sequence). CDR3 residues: CATFGTGPPGANVLTF.

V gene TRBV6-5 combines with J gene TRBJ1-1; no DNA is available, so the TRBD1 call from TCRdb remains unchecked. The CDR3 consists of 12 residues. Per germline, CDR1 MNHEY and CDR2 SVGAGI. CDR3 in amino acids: CASSHSGTEAFF.

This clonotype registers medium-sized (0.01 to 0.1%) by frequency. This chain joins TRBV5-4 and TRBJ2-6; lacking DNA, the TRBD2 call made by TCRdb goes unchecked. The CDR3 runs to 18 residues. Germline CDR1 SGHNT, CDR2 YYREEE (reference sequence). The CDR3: CASSLGLAVISGANVLTF.

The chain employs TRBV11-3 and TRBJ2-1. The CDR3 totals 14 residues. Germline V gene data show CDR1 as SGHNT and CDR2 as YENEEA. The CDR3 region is CASSSQGWMSEQFF.

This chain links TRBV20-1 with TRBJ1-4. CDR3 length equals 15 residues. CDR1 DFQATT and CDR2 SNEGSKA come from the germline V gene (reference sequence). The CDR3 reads CSARVGLATNEKLFF.

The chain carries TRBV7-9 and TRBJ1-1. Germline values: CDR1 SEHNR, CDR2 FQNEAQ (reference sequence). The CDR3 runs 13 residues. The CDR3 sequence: CASSVTANTEAFF.

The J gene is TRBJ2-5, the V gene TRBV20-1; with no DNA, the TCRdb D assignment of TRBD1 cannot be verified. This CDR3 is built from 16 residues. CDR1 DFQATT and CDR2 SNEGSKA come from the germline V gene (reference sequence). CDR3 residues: CSARRVTGASGETQYF.

The CDR3 loop reads CSALYSGTGNYGYTF. The chain has TRBV20-1 and TRBJ1-2; TCRdb's D gene call, TRBD1, goes unchecked for lack of DNA. The germline CDR1 and CDR2 sequences are DFQATT and SNEGSKA (reference sequence). The CDR3 totals 15 residues.

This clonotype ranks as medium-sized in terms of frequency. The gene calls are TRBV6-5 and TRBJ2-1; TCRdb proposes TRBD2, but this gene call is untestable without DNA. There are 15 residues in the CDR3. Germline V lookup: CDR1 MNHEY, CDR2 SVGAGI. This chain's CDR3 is CASSLSGSNYNEQFF.

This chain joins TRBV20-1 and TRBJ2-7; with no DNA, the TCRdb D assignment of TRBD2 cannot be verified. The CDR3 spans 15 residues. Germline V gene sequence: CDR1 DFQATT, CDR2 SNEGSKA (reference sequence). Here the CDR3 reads CSALGLAGYGSEQYF.

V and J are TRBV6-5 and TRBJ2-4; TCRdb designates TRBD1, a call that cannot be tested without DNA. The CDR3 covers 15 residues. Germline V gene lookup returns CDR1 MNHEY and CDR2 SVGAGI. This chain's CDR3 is CASSAGQLAKNIQYF.

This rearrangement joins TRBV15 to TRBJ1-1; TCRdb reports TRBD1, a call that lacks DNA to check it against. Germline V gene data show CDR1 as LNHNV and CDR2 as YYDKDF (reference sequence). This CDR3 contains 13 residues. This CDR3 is CATRLNRVAEAFF.

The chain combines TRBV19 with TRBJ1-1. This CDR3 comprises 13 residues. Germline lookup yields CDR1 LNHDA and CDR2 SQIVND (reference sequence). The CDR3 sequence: CASSIDVSPEAFF.

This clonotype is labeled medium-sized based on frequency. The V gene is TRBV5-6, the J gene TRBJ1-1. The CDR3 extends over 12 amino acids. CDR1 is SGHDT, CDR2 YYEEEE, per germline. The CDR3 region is CASSLAGTRAFF.

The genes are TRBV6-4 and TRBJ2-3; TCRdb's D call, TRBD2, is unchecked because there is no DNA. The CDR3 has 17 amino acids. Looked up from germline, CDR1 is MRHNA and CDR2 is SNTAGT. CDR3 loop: CASSFGPRPFSGDTQYF.

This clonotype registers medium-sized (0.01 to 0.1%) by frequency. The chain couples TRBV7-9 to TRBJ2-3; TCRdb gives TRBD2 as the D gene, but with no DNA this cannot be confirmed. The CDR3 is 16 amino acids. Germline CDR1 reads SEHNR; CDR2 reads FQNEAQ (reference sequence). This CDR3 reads CASSYTSGASTDTQYF.

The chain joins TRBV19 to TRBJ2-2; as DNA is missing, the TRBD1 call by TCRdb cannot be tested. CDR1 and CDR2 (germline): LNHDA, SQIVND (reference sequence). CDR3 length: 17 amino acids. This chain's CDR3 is CASSHLSGTGGTGELFF. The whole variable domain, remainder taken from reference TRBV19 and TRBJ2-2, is DGGITQSPKYLFRKEGQNVTLSCEQNLNHDAMYWYRQDPGQGLRLIYYSQIVNDFQKGDIAEGYSVSREKKESFPLTVTSAQKNPTAFYLCASSHLSGTGGTGELFFGEGSRLTVL.

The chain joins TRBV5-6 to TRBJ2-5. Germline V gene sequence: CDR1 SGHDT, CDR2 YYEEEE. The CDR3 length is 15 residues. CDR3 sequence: CASSLRHRVQETQYF.

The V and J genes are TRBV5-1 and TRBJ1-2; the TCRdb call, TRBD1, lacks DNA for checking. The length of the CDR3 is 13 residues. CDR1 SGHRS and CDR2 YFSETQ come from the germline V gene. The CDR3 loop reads CASSLGQGRGYTF. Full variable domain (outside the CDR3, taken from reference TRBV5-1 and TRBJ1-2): KAGVTQTPRYLIKTRGQQVTLSCSPISGHRSVSWYQQTPGQGLQFLFEYFSETQRNKGNFPGRFSGRQFSNSRSEMNVSTLELGDSALYLCASSLGQGRGYTFGSGTRLTVV.

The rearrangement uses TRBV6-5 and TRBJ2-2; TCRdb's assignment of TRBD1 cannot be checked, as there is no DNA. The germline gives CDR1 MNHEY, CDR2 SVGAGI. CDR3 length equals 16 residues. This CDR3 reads CASSYGVGTNTGELFF.

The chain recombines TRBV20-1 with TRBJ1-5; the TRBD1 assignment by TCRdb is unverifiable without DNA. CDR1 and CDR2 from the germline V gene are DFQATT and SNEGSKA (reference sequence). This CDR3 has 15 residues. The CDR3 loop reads CSASPGTGINQPQHF.

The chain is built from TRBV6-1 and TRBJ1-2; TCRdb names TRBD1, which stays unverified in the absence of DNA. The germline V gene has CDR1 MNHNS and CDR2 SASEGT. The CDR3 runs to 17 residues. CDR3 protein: CASKWTGASLIPYGYTF.

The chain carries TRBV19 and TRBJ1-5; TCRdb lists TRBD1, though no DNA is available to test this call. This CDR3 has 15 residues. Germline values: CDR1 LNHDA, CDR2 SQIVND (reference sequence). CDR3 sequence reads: CASSIPGTFNQPQHF.

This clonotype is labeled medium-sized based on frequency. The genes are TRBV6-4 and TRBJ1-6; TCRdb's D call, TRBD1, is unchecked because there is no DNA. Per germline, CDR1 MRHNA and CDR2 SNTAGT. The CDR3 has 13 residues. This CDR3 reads CASSEQENSPLHF.

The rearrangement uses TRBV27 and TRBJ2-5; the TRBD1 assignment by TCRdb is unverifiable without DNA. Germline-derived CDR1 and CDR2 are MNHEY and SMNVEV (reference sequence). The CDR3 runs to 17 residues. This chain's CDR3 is CASSLPPSAGGSETQYF.

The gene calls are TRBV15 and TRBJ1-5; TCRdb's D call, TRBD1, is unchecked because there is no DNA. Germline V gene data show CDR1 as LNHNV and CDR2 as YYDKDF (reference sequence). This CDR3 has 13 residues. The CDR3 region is CATSRDPGRPQHF.

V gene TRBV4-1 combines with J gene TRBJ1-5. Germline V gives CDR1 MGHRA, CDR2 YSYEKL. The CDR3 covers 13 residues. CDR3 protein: CASRQDSNQPQHF.